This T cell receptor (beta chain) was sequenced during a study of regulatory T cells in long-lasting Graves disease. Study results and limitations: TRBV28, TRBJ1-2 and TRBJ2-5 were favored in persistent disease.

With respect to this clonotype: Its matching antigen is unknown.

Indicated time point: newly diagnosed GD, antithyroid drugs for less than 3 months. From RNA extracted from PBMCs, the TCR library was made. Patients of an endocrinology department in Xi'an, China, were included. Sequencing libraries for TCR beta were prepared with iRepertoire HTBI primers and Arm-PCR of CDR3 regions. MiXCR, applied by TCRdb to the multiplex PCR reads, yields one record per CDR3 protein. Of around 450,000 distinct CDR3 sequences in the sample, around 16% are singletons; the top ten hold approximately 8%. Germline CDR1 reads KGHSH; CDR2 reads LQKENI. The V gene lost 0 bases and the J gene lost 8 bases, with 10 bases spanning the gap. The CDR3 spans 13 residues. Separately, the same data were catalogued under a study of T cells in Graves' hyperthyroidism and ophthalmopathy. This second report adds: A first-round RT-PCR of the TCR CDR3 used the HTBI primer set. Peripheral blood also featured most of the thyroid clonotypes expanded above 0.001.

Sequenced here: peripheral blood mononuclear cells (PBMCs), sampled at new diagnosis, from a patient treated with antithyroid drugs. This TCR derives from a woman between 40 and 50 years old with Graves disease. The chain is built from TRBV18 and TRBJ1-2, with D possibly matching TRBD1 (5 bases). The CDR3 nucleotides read TGTGCCAGCTCACCACCCTCGGGGGACGGCTACACCTTC. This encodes CASSPPSGDGYTF.